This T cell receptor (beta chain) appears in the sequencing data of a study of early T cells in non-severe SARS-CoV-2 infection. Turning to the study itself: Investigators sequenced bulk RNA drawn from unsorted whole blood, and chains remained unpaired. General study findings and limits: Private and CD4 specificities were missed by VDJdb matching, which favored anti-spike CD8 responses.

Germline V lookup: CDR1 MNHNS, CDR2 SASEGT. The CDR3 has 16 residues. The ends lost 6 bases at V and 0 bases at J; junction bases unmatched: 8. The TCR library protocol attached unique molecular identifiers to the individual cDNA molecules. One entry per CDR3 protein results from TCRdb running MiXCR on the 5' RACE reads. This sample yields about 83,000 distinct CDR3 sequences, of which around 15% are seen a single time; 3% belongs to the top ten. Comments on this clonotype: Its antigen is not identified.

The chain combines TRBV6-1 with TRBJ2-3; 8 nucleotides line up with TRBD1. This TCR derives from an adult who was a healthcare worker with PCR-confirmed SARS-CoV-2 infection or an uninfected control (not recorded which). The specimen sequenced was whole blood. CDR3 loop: CASRLRQGISTDTQYF. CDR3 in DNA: TGTGCCAGCAGGCTCCGACAGGGGATCAGCACAGATACGCAGTATTTT.